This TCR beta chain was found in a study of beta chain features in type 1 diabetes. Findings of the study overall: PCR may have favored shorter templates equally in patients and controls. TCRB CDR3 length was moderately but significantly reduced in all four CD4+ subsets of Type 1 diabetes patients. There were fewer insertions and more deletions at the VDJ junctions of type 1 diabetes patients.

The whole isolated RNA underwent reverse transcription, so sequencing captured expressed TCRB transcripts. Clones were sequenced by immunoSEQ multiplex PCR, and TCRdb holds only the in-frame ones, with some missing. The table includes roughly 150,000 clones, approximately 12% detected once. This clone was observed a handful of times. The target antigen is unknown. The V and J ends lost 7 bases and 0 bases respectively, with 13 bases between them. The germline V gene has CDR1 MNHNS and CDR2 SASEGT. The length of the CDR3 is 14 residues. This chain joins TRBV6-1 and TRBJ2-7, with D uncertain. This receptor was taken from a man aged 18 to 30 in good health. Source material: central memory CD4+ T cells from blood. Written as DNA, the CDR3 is TGTGCCAGCACCGAGACACCGAGCTCCTACGAGCAGTACTTC. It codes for CASTETPSSYEQYF.